A single sample is the source of the 8 T cell receptor beta chains below, sequenced in a study of cytomegalovirus exposure and HLA in healthy donors. Primers included in the PCR were 60 Vbeta and 13 Jbeta primers. Repertoires were generated with immunoSEQ multiplex PCR, while TCRdb's copy carries only in-frame clones and drops some. The sample has fewer than 60,000 clones, 60% to 80% seen once. Sample: PBMCs. Receptors were obtained from a woman between 35 and 50 years old in good health and CMV-seropositive.

The chain employs TRBV7-9 and TRBJ2-3; maybe TRBD2 (5 bases). Germline V gene lookup returns CDR1 SEHNR and CDR2 FQNEAQ (reference sequence). The CDR3 consists of 14 residues. V was cut by 1 base and J by 6 bases, with 11 bases left in between. CDR3 loop: CASSLGTRADTQYF. The CDR3, as DNA: TGTGCCAGCAGCTTAGGAACTAGAGCGGATACGCAGTATTTT.

The CDR3 loop reads CASSLGRLAGGYQETQYF. The CDR3 nucleotides are TGTGCCAGCAGCTTAGGCCGTCTAGCGGGGGGTTACCAAGAGACCCAGTACTTC. This chain uses TRBV7-2 with TRBJ2-5; 11 nucleotides align to TRBD2. Germline V gene lookup returns CDR1 SGHTA and CDR2 FQGNSA. This CDR3 contains 18 residues. V lost 1 base and J lost 0; bases outside the gene matches: 7.

V gene TRBV30 combines with J gene TRBJ2-4; D might be TRBD1 (5 bases). The CDR3 extends over 12 amino acids. V was trimmed by 8 bases and J by 0 bases, leaving 8 bases between them. Germline CDR1 and CDR2: GTSNPN and SVGIG (reference sequence). As DNA, the CDR3 is TGTGCCGTCGACAGAGCCAAAAACATTCAGTACTTC. The encoded protein is CAVDRAKNIQYF.

This clone was seen a few times. The chain uses TRBV5-1 and TRBJ1-2; TRBD1 might be the D (6 bases). Germline V gene data show CDR1 as SGHRS and CDR2 as YFSETQ. CDR3 length: 13 residues. Trimming removed 0 bases from V and 6 bases from J, with 9 bases in between. CDR3 DNA sequence: TGCGCCAGCAGCTTGGCAGGGGCCCATGGCTACACCTTC. Amino acids: CASSLAGAHGYTF.

This chain connects TRBV7-2 to TRBJ2-1; possibly TRBD2 for D (5 bases). Germline V gene data show CDR1 as SGHTA and CDR2 as FQGNSA. This CDR3 has 13 amino acids. The germline V and J ends were trimmed by 4 bases and 4 bases, with 8 bases remaining between them. In nucleotides, the CDR3 is TGTGCCAGCAGCTCCGGGATGTACAATGAGCAGTTCTTC. This translates into CASSSGMYNEQFF. Drawing the rest from reference TRBV7-2 and TRBJ2-1, the complete variable domain is GAGVSQSPSNKVTEKGKDVELRCDPISGHTALYWYRQSLGQGLEFLIYFQGNSAPDKSGLPSDRFSAERTGGSVSTLTIQRTQQEDSAVYLCASSSGMYNEQFFGPGTRLTVL.

The gene calls are TRBV11-1 and TRBJ2-1; 9 bases are a match to TRBD1. The CDR3 is made up of 14 amino acids. Germline-derived CDR1 and CDR2 are SGHAT and FQDESV (reference sequence). With 3 bases clipped from V and 8 bases from J, the junction kept 5 bases outside the gene matches. In DNA, the CDR3 is TGTGCCAGCAGCTTGGACAGGGGTTTCTATGAGCAGTTCTTC. It encodes CASSLDRGFYEQFF.

The chain uses TRBV18 and TRBJ2-7, with TRBD1 matching over 9 bases. The CDR3 runs 13 residues. From germline, CDR1 is KGHSH and CDR2 LQKENI. The trim removed 4 bases at V and 5 bases at J, leaving 3 bases unmatched. For the CDR3, the DNA is TGTGCCAGCTCACGGACAGGGGCCCACGAGCAGTACTTC. Translated: CASSRTGAHEQYF.

This chain connects TRBV6-1 to TRBJ2-2, with 7 bases aligning to TRBD1. Germline V gene sequence: CDR1 MNHNS, CDR2 SASEGT. The CDR3 has 14 amino acids. CDR3 DNA: TGTGTTATAGAGAACAGGGGAATTGCCGGGGAGCTGTTTTTT. This encodes CVIENRGIAGELFF.